This is a list of T cell receptor beta chains from one sample in a study of blood T cell repertoires in COVID-19. Clones were sequenced by immunoSEQ multiplex PCR, and TCRdb holds only the in-frame ones, with some missing. The table has 200,000 to 250,000 clones, roughly 86% seen once. Material for sequencing was peripheral blood. These receptors were collected from a man at least 80 years old with acute or convalescent COVID-19. CDR3s include the opening cysteine and the closing phenylalanine or tryptophan. D genes are given only for firm matches.

NA TRBJ1-5 TRBV5-1 TGCGCCAGCAGCTCAGATGGCAATCAGCCCCAGCATTTT CASSSDGNQPQHF
NA TRBJ1-2 TRBV6-6 TGTGCCAGCAGTCCAGCCGGACAGAACTATGGCTACACCTTC CASSPAGQNYGYTF
NA TRBJ2-7 TRBV7-9 TGTGCCAGCAGCTTAGATATCGGCGGGGTTGGAACCTACGAGCAGTACTTC CASSLDIGGVGTYEQYF
NA TRBJ2-1 TRBV21-1 TGTGCCAGCAACTCCCCGGGGGGACCGTTTCGTTCGTCCTACAATGAGCAGTTCTTC CASNSPGGPFRSSYNEQFF
NA TRBJ2-7 TRBV7-2 TGTGCCAGCAGGCATTCACAGATTCTGGCCTACGAGCAGTACTTC CASRHSQILAYEQYF
NA TRBJ2-1 TRBV19 TGTGCCAGTATGAGCGACTTCCTCTCCTACAATGAGCAGTTCTTC CASMSDFLSYNEQFF
NA TRBJ1-5 TRBV28 TGTGCCAGCAGGACCTGGACAGTTCAGCCCCAGCATTTT CASRTWTVQPQHF
TRBD1 TRBJ1-1 TRBV6-1 TGTGCCAGCAGTGAAGGCAGGGGGTCGGCTTTCTTT CASSEGRGSAFF
NA TRBJ2-1 TRBV7-9 TGTGCCAGCCTTGCGGAGGGAGGAATAAATAATGAGCAGTTCTTC CASLAEGGINNEQFF
TRBD2 TRBJ2-3 TRBV28 TGTGCCAGCAAGACCCTCCGCCTAGCGGGAGCTGCGTCCTATACGCAGTATTTT CASKTLRLAGAASYTQYF
NA TRBJ1-1 TRBV19 TGTGCCAGTAGTTCCCCAGGGAAGAACACTGAAGCTTTCTTT CASSSPGKNTEAFF